The TCR beta chain described here comes from a study of shared clonotypes between healthy human individuals. Concerning this clone itself: Its target is not known. A much larger clone differs from this one at a single base, so this may be a read error.

Study-level findings and limits: It was the non-shared clonotypes that had lower generation probabilities than clonotypes shared by all four donors.

Germline loops: CDR1 PRHDT, CDR2 FYEKMQ (reference sequence). V lost 5 bases to trimming and J lost 2 bases, with 4 bases between them. The CDR3 is 11 residues long. Data came from immunoSEQ multiplex PCR; TCRdb stores just in-frame clones and leaves some out. The sample consists of about 700,000 clones, around 67% of them appearing once. The chain combines TRBV13 with TRBJ2-7; the D is unclear. This receptor was taken from a woman aged 30 to 39 in good health. The source material was memory CD4+ T cells sorted from blood. As for subset: CD45RA-negative fraction. CDR3 nucleotide sequence: TGTGCCAGCAGCGCCACCTACGAGCAGTACTTC. This codes for CASSATYEQYF.